This TCR beta chain was identified during a study of tumor and adjacent non-tumor tissue in lung cancer. The CDR3 spans 15 residues. Looked up from germline, CDR1 is KGHDR and CDR2 is SFDVKD. The V gene lost 4 bases and the J gene lost 6 bases, with 16 bases spanning the gap. The library came from three nested PCR rounds adapted from ARM-PCR protocols. TCRdb reanalysed the multiplex PCR reads using MiXCR and keeps one entry per CDR3 protein. The table has some 100,000 distinct CDR3 sequences, approximately 80% seen once. The study's findings and limits: TCR diversity was significantly greater in tumor than normal lung tissue. Shorter survival was associated with higher TCR diversity in tumors.

This sample's RNA came from whole unsorted tissue. More than 3 cm separated this lung sample from the edge of the tumor. Remarks on this clonotype: Its antigen is still unknown. A much larger clone is a single base away; this may be a read error.

Sequenced input: distant non-tumor lung tissue. The TCR sequence derives from a man in his sixties with small cell lung cancer. The chain couples TRBV24-1 to TRBJ2-3, with D unclear. The CDR3 region is CATSEALGFDDTQYF. Written as DNA, the CDR3 is TGTGCCACCAGTGAGGCCCTCGGGTTTGACGATACGCAGTATTTT.